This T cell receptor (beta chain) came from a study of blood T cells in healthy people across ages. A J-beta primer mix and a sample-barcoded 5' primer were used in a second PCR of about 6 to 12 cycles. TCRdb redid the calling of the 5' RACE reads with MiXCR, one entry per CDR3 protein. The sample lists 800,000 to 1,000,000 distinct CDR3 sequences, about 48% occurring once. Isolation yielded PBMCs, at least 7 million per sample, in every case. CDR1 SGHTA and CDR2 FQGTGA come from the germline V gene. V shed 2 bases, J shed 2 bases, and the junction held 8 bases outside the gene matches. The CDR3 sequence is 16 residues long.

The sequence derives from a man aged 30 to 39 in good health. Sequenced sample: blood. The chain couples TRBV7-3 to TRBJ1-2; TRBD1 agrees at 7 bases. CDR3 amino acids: CASSLSGTGENYGYTF. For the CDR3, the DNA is TGTGCCAGCAGCTTATCCGGAACAGGGGAGAACTATGGCTACACCTTC.